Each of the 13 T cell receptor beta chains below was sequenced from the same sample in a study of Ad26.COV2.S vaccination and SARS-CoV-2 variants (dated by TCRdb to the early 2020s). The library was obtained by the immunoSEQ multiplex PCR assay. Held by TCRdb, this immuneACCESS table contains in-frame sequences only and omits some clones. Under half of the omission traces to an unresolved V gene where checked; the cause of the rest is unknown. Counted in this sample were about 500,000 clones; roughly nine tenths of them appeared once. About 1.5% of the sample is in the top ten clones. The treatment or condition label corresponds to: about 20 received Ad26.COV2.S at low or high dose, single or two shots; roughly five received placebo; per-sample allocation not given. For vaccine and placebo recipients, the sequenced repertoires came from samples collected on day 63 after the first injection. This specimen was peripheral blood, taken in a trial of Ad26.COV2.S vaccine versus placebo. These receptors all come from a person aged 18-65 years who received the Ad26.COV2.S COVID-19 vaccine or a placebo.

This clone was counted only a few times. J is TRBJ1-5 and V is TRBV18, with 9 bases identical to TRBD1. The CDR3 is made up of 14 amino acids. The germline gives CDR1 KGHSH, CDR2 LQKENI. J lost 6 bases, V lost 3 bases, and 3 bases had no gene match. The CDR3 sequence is CASSPGQGSQPQHF. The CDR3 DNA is TGTGCCAGCTCACCGGGACAGGGATCTCAGCCCCAGCATTTT. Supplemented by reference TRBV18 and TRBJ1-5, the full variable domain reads NAGVMQNPRHLVRRRGQEARLRCSPMKGHSHVYWYRQLPEEGLKFMVYLQKENIIDESGMPKERFSAEFPKEGPSILRIQQVVRGDSAAYFCASSPGQGSQPQHFGDGTRLSIL.

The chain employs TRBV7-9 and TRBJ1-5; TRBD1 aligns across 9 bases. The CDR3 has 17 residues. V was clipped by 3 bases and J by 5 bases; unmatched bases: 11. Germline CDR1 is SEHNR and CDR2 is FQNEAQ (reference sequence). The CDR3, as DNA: TGTGCCAGCAGCTTTAGCTTGGGGACAGGGATGGATCAGCCCCAGCATTTT. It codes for CASSFSLGTGMDQPQHF.

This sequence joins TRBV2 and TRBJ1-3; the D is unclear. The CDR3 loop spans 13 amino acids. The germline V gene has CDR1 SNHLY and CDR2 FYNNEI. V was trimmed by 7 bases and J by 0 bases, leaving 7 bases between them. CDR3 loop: CASKGDSGNTIYF. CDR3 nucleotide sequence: TGTGCCAGCAAGGGAGACTCTGGAAACACCATATATTTT.

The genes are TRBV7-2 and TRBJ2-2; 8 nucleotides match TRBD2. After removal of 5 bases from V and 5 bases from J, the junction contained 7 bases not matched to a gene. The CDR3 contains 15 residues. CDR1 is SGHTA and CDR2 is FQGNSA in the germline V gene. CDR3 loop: CASSQRLAWTGELFF. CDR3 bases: TGTGCCAGCAGCCAACGACTAGCGTGGACCGGGGAGCTGTTTTTT.

CDR3: CASSGWTGGASEQYF. The DNA for the CDR3 is TGTGCCAGTAGTGGATGGACAGGGGGCGCCTCCGAGCAGTACTTC. This chain links TRBV19 with TRBJ2-7; 11 bases align to TRBD1. Germline assignment: CDR1 LNHDA and CDR2 SQIVND (reference sequence). This CDR3 spans 15 amino acids. V was clipped by 5 bases and J by 6 bases; unmatched bases: 9.

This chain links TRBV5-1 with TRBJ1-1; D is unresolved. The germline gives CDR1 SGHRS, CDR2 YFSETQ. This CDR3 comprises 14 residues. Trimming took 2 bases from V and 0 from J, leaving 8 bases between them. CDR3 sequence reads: CASSFGVLNTEAFF. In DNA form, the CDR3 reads TGCGCCAGCAGCTTTGGCGTTCTGAACACTGAAGCTTTCTTT.

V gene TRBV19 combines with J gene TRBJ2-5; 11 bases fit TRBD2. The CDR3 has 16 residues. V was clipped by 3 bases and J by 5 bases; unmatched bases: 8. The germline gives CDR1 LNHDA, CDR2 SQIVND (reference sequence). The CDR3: CASSILLAGGGETQYF. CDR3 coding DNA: TGTGCCAGTAGTATCCTTCTAGCGGGGGGTGGGGAGACCCAGTACTTC.

CDR3 DNA sequence: TGTGCCAGCAGTTTACCAGGACTAGCGGGAGTTTCCACCGGGGAGCTGTTTTTT. Amino acids: CASSLPGLAGVSTGELFF. The chain links TRBV7-2 to TRBJ2-2, with TRBD2 identical over 13 bases. V lost 6 bases, J lost 4 bases, and 11 bases stayed unmatched. Germline-derived CDR1 and CDR2 are SGHTA and FQGNSA. The CDR3 totals 18 residues. The whole variable domain, remainder taken from reference TRBV7-2 and TRBJ2-2, is GAGVSQSPSNKVTEKGKDVELRCDPISGHTALYWYRQSLGQGLEFLIYFQGNSAPDKSGLPSDRFSAERTGGSVSTLTIQRTQQEDSAVYLCASSLPGLAGVSTGELFFGEGSRLTVL.

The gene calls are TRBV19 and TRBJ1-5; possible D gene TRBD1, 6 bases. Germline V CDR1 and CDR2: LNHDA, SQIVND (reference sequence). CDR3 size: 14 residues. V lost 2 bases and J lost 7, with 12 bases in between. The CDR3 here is CASSIRRGDQPQHF. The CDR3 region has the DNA TGTGCCAGTAGTATAAGGAGGGGGGACCAGCCCCAGCATTTT.

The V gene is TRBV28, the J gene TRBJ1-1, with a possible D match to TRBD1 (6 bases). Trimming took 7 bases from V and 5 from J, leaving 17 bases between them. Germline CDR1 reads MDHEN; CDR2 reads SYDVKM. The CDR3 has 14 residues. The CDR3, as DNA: TGTGCCAGCACCCTCCACAGGGCTGAAACTGAAGCTTTCTTT. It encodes CASTLHRAETEAFF.

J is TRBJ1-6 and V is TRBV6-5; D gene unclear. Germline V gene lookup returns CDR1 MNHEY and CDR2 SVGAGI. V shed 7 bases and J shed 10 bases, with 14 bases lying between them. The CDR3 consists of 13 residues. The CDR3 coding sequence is TGTGCCAGCATGCTAACGCGTGACTCACCCCTCCACTTT. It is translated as CASMLTRDSPLHF.

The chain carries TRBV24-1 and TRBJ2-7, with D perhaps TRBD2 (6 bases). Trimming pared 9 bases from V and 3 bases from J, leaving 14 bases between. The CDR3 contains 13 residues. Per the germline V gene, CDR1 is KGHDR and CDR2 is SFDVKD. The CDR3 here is CATGTVGSYEQYF. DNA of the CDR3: TGTGCCACCGGTACCGTCGGGAGCTACGAGCAGTACTTC.

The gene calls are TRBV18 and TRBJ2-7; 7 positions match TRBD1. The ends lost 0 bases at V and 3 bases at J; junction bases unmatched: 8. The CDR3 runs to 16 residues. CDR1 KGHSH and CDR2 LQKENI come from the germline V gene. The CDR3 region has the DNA TGTGCCAGCTCACCACCGGGACAGCTGACTCGCTACGAGCAGTACTTC. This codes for CASSPPGQLTRYEQYF.